One sample yielded the 18 T cell receptor beta chains listed below, sequenced in a study of blood T cells in healthy people across ages. The second PCR ran about 7 to 12 cycles with a sample-barcoded 5' primer and J-beta primers. MiXCR, run by TCRdb on the 5' RACE reads, gives a single entry per CDR3 protein. The sample consists of approximately 800,000 distinct CDR3 sequences, around half of them appearing once. Material: blood. The receptors come from a man older than 75 in good health.

The rearrangement joins TRBV5-1 to TRBJ2-5; possible D gene TRBD1, 5 bases. Trimming removed 4 bases at V and 0 bases at J, with 13 bases between. This CDR3 is 15 amino acids long. Germline V gene lookup returns CDR1 SGHRS and CDR2 YFSETQ. This chain's CDR3 is CASSLRPTDQETQYF. Written as DNA, the CDR3 is TGCGCCAGCAGCCTGAGGCCGACAGACCAAGAGACCCAGTACTTC.

This clonotype showed up just a few times. The chain has TRBV9 and TRBJ2-1; D not certain. Germline V gene data show CDR1 as SGDLS and CDR2 as YYNGEE. Trimming removed 2 bases at V and 0 bases at J, with 15 bases between. The CDR3 runs 17 residues. The CDR3, as DNA: TGTGCCAGCAGCGTGGATGCTCAACTGAGCTCCTACAATGAGCAGTTCTTC. Its translation: CASSVDAQLSSYNEQFF.

The table lists this clonotype with a few counts. The chain links TRBV7-3 to TRBJ1-6, with 8 positions matching TRBD1. The V and J ends lost 2 bases and 7 bases, in that order; junction bases with no gene match: 4. Germline CDR1 and CDR2: SGHTA and FQGTGA. The CDR3 has 15 amino acids. The CDR3 DNA is TGTGCCAGCAGCTTACTGGGACAGGTCAATTCACCCCTCCACTTT. Protein: CASSLLGQVNSPLHF.

The rearrangement links TRBV9 to TRBJ2-3, with 15 positions matching TRBD2. The CDR3 has 18 amino acids. CDR1 and CDR2 (germline): SGDLS, YYNGEE. J lost 0 bases, V lost 3 bases, and 5 bases had no gene match. CDR3 nucleotide sequence: TGTGCCAGCAGCGCAGGGACTAGCGGGAGGTCCAGCACAGATACGCAGTATTTT. Translated: CASSAGTSGRSSTDTQYF.

In DNA form, the CDR3 reads TGTGCCAGCAGCCCCGCCCAGCTAGCGGGAGACGCGTATTTT. Protein sequence: CASSPAQLAGDAYF. The chain carries TRBV3-1 and TRBJ2-3; 10 bases match TRBD2. The CDR3 covers 14 residues. The germline CDR1 and CDR2 sequences are LGHDT and YNNKEL (reference sequence). V shed 4 bases and J 14 bases; nucleotides not matched to a gene: 12.

This rearrangement joins TRBV12-3 or TRBV12-4 to TRBJ2-6; TRBD2 aligns across 7 bases. V was pared by 1 base and J by 4 bases, with 7 bases of the junction left unmatched. The CDR3 covers 17 residues. The DNA of the CDR3 is TGTGCCAGCAGTTTAGGCGGGGGTCCAATAGGGGCCAACGTCCTGACTTTC. Protein sequence: CASSLGGGPIGANVLTF.

On this clonotype: A much larger clone lies a single base off, so this may be a read error. This sequence joins TRBV7-2 and TRBJ2-3; D remains unclear. CDR1 and CDR2 from the germline V gene are SGHTA and FQGNSA. V lost 0 bases to trimming and J lost 4 bases, with 8 bases between them. The length of the CDR3 is 14 residues. The CDR3 spells CTSSLALSADTQYF. In DNA form, the CDR3 reads TGTACCAGCAGCTTAGCCTTAAGCGCAGATACGCAGTATTTT.

The chain is built from TRBV15 and TRBJ2-5, with D uncertain. Trimming took 1 base from V and 0 from J, leaving 6 bases between them. Germline CDR1 reads LNHNV; CDR2 reads YYDKDF (reference sequence). The CDR3 is 14 residues long. CDR3 sequence reads: CATSRGRYQETQYF. CDR3 nucleotides: TGTGCCACCAGCAGAGGAAGGTACCAAGAGACCCAGTACTTC. Complete variable domain (other parts from reference TRBV15 and TRBJ2-5): DAMVIQNPRYQVTQFGKPVTLSCSQTLNHNVMYWYQQKSSQAPKLLFHYYDKDFNNEADTPDNFQSRRPNTSFCFLDIRSPGLGDTAMYLCATSRGRYQETQYFGPGTRLLVL.

This clonotype occurred a few times. This rearrangement joins TRBV5-1 to TRBJ2-7; 12 nucleotides align to TRBD2. This CDR3 has 16 amino acids. V was clipped by 3 bases and J by 6 bases; unmatched bases: 10. The germline V gene encodes CDR1 SGHRS and CDR2 YFSETQ. CDR3 in amino acids: CASSSPSGRDLPEQYF. For the CDR3, the DNA is TGCGCCAGCAGCTCCCCTAGCGGGAGGGATCTCCCCGAGCAGTACTTC.

Only one count was recorded for this clonotype. The rearrangement joins TRBV4-1 to TRBJ2-3, with TRBD2 identical over 9 bases. After removal of 3 bases from V and 14 bases from J, the junction contained 15 bases not matched to a gene. Germline V CDR1 and CDR2: MGHRA, YSYEKL. This CDR3 region has 15 residues. The CDR3 region is CASSHPGTSQRYAYF. CDR3 in DNA: TGCGCCAGCAGCCATCCCGGGACTAGCCAGAGATACGCGTATTTT.

CDR3 amino acids: CASSGGRQGGCGYTF. CDR3 sequence (DNA): TGTGCCAGCAGTGGGGGGAGACAGGGAGGATGTGGCTACACCTTC. The genes are TRBV25-1 and TRBJ1-2; TRBD1 agrees at 7 bases. The V gene end was trimmed by 4 bases and the J gene end by 7 bases; junction bases not matched to a gene: 12. The CDR3 is 15 residues long. CDR1 and CDR2 from the germline V gene are MGHDK and SYGVNS.

DNA for the CDR3: TGTGCCATCCTAGCGGGAGGGTCCTACAATGAGCAGTTCTTC. It encodes CAILAGGSYNEQFF. This chain uses TRBV10-3 with TRBJ2-1; 12 nucleotides match TRBD2. The junction had 0 bases not matched to a gene; V was cut back by 8 bases and J by 1 base. This CDR3 spans 14 amino acids. Germline V gives CDR1 ENHRY, CDR2 SYGVKD.

This clonotype was observed a few times. This sequence joins TRBV7-2 and TRBJ2-1; TRBD2 matches at 12 bases. CDR1 is SGHTA and CDR2 is FQGNSA in the germline V gene. The CDR3 covers 19 residues. Trimming took 0 bases from V and 4 from J; bases not matched to a gene: 10. The CDR3 loop reads CASSLALLAGGPGYNEQFF. The CDR3 bases are TGTGCCAGCAGCTTAGCGTTGCTAGCGGGAGGGCCGGGGTACAATGAGCAGTTCTTC.

This chain connects TRBV4-1 to TRBJ2-4; D is possibly TRBD2 (6 bases). The end of the DNA aligns better with TRBJ2-7, so the J call may be wrong. The CDR3 has 14 amino acids. Germline V lookup: CDR1 MGHRA, CDR2 YSYEKL. The CDR3 DNA sequence: TGCGCCAGCAGCCAACCCGGGAGCGCCTACGAGCAGTACTTC. Translated, it gives CASSQPGSAYEQYF.

The chain joins TRBV7-9 to TRBJ1-2, with 9 bases identical to TRBD1. CDR3 length: 14 amino acids. The ends lost 6 bases at V and 7 bases at J; junction bases unmatched: 9. Germline loops: CDR1 SEHNR, CDR2 FQNEAQ (reference sequence). This CDR3 reads CASSDPGQGPGYTF. The CDR3 DNA follows: TGTGCCAGCAGTGACCCGGGACAGGGCCCTGGCTACACCTTC.

V is TRBV2 and J is TRBJ2-3; 8 bases align to TRBD2. Germline lookup yields CDR1 SNHLY and CDR2 FYNNEI. CDR3 size: 16 residues. V shed 6 bases, J shed 0 bases, and the junction held 8 bases outside the gene matches. The CDR3 nucleotides are TGTGCCAGCAGCCGAGGTAGCGGGACTAGCACAGATACGCAGTATTTT. This codes for CASSRGSGTSTDTQYF.

The chain employs TRBV6-1 and TRBJ2-3; the D is unclear. V shed 3 bases and J shed 5 bases, with 12 bases lying between them. The CDR3 consists of 14 residues. CDR1 is MNHNS, CDR2 SASEGT, per germline. The CDR3: CASSEPGVIDTQYF. In DNA, the CDR3 is TGTGCCAGCAGTGAGCCGGGTGTGATAGATACGCAGTATTTT.

The chain has TRBV2 and TRBJ2-1, with D possibly TRBD2 on 5 matching bases. CDR1 and CDR2 (germline): SNHLY, FYNNEI. This CDR3 contains 15 residues. V was pared by 8 bases and J by 2 bases, with 16 bases between. CDR3: CASRFSGPPYNEQFF. CDR3 nucleotides: TGTGCCAGCCGTTTCAGCGGACCGCCCTACAATGAGCAGTTCTTC.